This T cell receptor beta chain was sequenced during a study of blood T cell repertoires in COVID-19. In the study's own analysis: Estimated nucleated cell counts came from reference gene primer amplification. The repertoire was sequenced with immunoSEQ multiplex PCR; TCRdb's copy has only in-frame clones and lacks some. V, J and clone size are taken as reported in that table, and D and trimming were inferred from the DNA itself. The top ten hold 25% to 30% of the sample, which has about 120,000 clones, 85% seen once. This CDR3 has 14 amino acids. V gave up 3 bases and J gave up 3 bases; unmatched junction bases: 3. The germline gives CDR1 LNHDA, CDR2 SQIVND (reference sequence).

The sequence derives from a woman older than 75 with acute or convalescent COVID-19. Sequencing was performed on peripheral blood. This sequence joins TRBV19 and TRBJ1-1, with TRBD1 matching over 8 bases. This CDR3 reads CASSITGGDTEAFF. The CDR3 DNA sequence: TGTGCCAGTAGTATCACAGGGGGGGACACTGAAGCTTTCTTT.